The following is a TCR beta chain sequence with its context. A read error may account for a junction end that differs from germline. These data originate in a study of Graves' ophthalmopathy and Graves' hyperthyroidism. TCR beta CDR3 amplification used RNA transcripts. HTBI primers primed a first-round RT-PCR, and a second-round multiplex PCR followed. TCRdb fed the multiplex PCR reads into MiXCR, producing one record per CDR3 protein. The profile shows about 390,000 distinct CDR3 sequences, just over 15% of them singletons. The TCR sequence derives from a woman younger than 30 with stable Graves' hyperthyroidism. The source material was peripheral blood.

CDR3 region: CASRLQGINQPKHF. The CDR3 DNA reads TGTGCCAGCAGGCTCCAGGGAATCAATCAGCCCAAGCATTTT. The chain recombines TRBV12-3 or TRBV12-4 with TRBJ1-5, with D perhaps matching TRBD1 (5 bases). The CDR3 totals 14 residues.